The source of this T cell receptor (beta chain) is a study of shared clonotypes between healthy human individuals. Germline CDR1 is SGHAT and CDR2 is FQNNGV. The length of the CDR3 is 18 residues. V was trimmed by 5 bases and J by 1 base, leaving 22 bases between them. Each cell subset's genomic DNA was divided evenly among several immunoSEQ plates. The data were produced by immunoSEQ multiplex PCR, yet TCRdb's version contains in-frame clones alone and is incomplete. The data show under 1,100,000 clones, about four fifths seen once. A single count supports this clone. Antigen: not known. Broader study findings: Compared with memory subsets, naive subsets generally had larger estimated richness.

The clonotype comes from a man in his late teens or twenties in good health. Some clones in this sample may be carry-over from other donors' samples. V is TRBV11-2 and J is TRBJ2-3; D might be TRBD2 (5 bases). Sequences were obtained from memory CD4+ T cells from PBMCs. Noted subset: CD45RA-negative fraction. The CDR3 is CASSRNRLAVLGTDTQYF. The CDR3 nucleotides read TGTGCCAGCAGCCGCAACCGGCTGGCGGTACTAGGCACAGATACGCAGTATTTT.